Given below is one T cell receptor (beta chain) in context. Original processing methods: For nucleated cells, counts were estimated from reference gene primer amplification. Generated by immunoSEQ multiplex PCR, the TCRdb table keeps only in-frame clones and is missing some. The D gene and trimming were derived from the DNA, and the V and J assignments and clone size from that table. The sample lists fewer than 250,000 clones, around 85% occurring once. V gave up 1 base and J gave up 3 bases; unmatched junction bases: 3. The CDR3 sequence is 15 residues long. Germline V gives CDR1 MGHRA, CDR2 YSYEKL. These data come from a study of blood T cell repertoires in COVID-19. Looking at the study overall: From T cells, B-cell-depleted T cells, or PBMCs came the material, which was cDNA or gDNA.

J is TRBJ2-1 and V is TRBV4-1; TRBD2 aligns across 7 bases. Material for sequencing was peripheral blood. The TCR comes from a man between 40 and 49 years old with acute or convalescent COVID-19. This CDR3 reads CASSQGEGVYNEQFF. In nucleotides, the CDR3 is TGCGCCAGCAGCCAAGGGGAGGGAGTCTACAATGAGCAGTTCTTC.